Presented here are 22 T cell receptor beta chains from one specimen sequenced in a study of PD-1 blockade in classical Hodgkin lymphoma. Time point specified: cycle 4 day 1 (C4D1), after about 6 weeks of nivolumab. Relapses following autologous stem cell transplantation were seen in all patients, with brentuximab vedotin exposure varying. The CD4+ T cells used were purified from thawed PBMCs through magnetic negative selection. The assay was immunoSEQ multiplex PCR, and TCRdb's table has in-frame clones only and misses some. The sample shows 25,000 to 30,000 clones, over 75% of them seen only once. This material consisted of CD4+ T cells from blood, taken before the fourth cycle of nivolumab. These receptors all stem from a human donor with classical Hodgkin lymphoma.

The chain links TRBV7-2 to TRBJ2-1, with 11 bases matching TRBD2. The CDR3 is made up of 16 amino acids. Germline V gives CDR1 SGHTA, CDR2 FQGNSA. V was pared by 5 bases and J by 7 bases, with 10 bases of the junction left unmatched. This chain's CDR3 is CASSLIAGGRINEQFF. CDR3 DNA sequence: TGTGCCAGCAGCCTTATAGCGGGAGGGCGGATAAATGAGCAGTTCTTC.

CDR3 sequence (DNA): TGTGCCAGCAGCCCGACTAGCGGGAGTAATGAGCAGTTCTTC. It translates to CASSPTSGSNEQFF. This sequence joins TRBV7-3 and TRBJ2-1; 12 bases map to TRBD2. V lost 5 bases to trimming and J lost 7 bases; unmatched junction nucleotides: 3. CDR1 and CDR2 (germline): SGHTA, FQGTGA. The CDR3 is 14 amino acids.

The chain joins TRBV5-1 to TRBJ2-7, with D perhaps TRBD1 (5 bases). Trimming removed 0 bases at V and 6 bases at J, with 13 bases between. The CDR3 runs to 14 residues. Germline lookup yields CDR1 SGHRS and CDR2 YFSETQ. DNA for the CDR3: TGCGCCAGCAGCTTGGGGGGCGCCGGCTCCGAGCAGTACTTC. Amino acid sequence: CASSLGGAGSEQYF.

This chain connects TRBV19 to TRBJ2-3; 7 nucleotides match TRBD1. V lost 5 bases to trimming and J lost 6 bases; unmatched junction nucleotides: 14. CDR3 size: 16 residues. CDR1 is LNHDA and CDR2 is SQIVND in the germline V gene (reference sequence). CDR3 amino acids: CASSHWTGSEQDTQYF. The CDR3 nucleotides are TGTGCCAGTAGTCACTGGACAGGCTCAGAACAGGATACGCAGTATTTT.

The chain joins TRBV6-5 to TRBJ1-3; D gene ambiguous. Trimming shortened V by 2 bases and J by 0 bases, and 5 bases separated the two germline ends. The CDR3 consists of 14 residues. CDR1 and CDR2 from the germline V gene are MNHEY and SVGAGI. The CDR3 nucleotides are TGTGCCAGCAGTTACGACCACTCTGGAAACACCATATATTTT. This encodes CASSYDHSGNTIYF.

This clone occurred a few times. The CDR3 protein is CAWTPAGFAYEQYF. For the CDR3, the DNA is TGTGCCTGGACCCCCGCGGGGTTCGCCTACGAGCAGTACTTC. V gene TRBV30 combines with J gene TRBJ2-7, with TRBD2 as a possible D gene (6 bases). This CDR3 spans 14 amino acids. Trimming took off 4 bases at V and 2 bases at J, with 15 bases between the two ends. Looked up from germline, CDR1 is GTSNPN and CDR2 is SVGIG (reference sequence).

As DNA, the CDR3 is TGTGCCAGCTCACCGGGGCCTGTGAGGCCCCAGCATTTT. Protein product: CASSPGPVRPQHF. This sequence joins TRBV18 and TRBJ1-5, with D perhaps TRBD1 (5 bases). In germline, CDR1 is KGHSH, CDR2 LQKENI. Trimming cost V 3 bases and J 9 bases, with 12 bases left between them. The CDR3 loop spans 13 amino acids.

The CDR3 reads CASSLGGAGGEETQYF. The CDR3 DNA is TGTGCCAGCAGCTTAGGGGGGGCAGGGGGCGAAGAGACCCAGTACTTC. V is TRBV7-7 and J is TRBJ2-5; 8 nucleotides align to TRBD1. This CDR3 is built from 16 residues. The V gene's germline CDR1 is SSHAT and CDR2 FNYEAQ (reference sequence). V shed 1 base, J shed 3 bases, and the junction held 7 bases outside the gene matches.

The rearrangement links TRBV7-2 to TRBJ2-2, with 10 bases aligning to TRBD1. Germline-derived CDR1 and CDR2 are SGHTA and FQGNSA. The CDR3 extends over 16 amino acids. V shed 4 bases, J shed 4 bases, and the junction held 6 bases outside the gene matches. For the CDR3, the DNA is TGTGCCAGCAGCTCTCCGGGACAGGGGTTCACCGGGGAGCTGTTTTTT. Protein product: CASSSPGQGFTGELFF. The entire variable domain, with the rest obtained from reference TRBV7-2 and TRBJ2-2, is as follows: GAGVSQSPSNKVTEKGKDVELRCDPISGHTALYWYRQSLGQGLEFLIYFQGNSAPDKSGLPSDRFSAERTGGSVSTLTIQRTQQEDSAVYLCASSSPGQGFTGELFFGEGSRLTVL.

This clone was recorded only once. This chain uses TRBV19 with TRBJ2-3; 10 nucleotides align to TRBD1. The CDR3 contains 17 residues. Germline CDR1 reads LNHDA; CDR2 reads SQIVND (reference sequence). The V segment lost 1 base and the J segment 7 bases; nucleotides outside the gene matches: 11. The CDR3 nucleotides are TGTGCCAGTAGTATAGCTCCCCGGACAGGGGGAGTAAATACGCAGTATTTT. It encodes CASSIAPRTGGVNTQYF.

The chain combines TRBV9 with TRBJ2-5; D not certain. V gave up 3 bases and J gave up 2 bases, with 8 bases separating them. Germline CDR1 is SGDLS and CDR2 is YYNGEE. The CDR3 has 13 residues. Here the CDR3 reads CASSAQLQETQYF. For the CDR3, the DNA is TGTGCCAGCAGCGCACAATTACAAGAGACCCAGTACTTC.

This rearrangement joins TRBV28 to TRBJ2-3; D perhaps matches TRBD2 (5 bases). The CDR3 runs to 14 residues. V lost 6 bases and J lost 2, with 12 bases in between. Germline lookup yields CDR1 MDHEN and CDR2 SYDVKM. The DNA for the CDR3 is TGTGCCAGCAGCTCGAGGGCCTTCACAGATACGCAGTATTTT. It codes for CASSSRAFTDTQYF.

CDR3 sequence (DNA): TGTGCCAGTCGGGACCGGCGGGACGAGCAGTACTTC. Protein sequence: CASRDRRDEQYF. V usage is TRBV6-5 and J usage is TRBJ2-7; D might be TRBD1 or TRBD2, each matching 5 bases. Germline assignment: CDR1 MNHEY and CDR2 SVGAGI. This CDR3 comprises 12 residues. Trimming removed 9 bases at V and 5 bases at J, with 14 bases between.

The rearrangement joins TRBV10-3 to TRBJ2-5, with D possibly being TRBD1 (6 bases). The J call is in doubt because the DNA end fits TRBJ2-7 better. Germline V gene data show CDR1 as ENHRY and CDR2 as SYGVKD. This CDR3 has 13 residues. CDR3 amino acids: CAISAQGSDEQYF. CDR3 bases: TGTGCCATCAGTGCGCAGGGGTCTGACGAGCAGTACTTC.

Regarding this clone: The junction shows a germline mismatch at one end, possibly a read error. The rearrangement uses TRBV28 and TRBJ2-1; D is uncertain. The CDR3 extends over 11 amino acids. CDR1 MDHEN and CDR2 SYDVKM come from the germline V gene. CDR3 region: CASSPPGSPVF. CDR3 coding DNA: TGTGCCAGCAGCCCGCCAGGATCCCCAGTCTTC.

The chain uses TRBV10-3 and TRBJ1-1; D might be TRBD1 (5 bases). V lost 0 bases to trimming and J lost 4 bases, with 9 bases between them. The V gene's germline CDR1 is ENHRY and CDR2 SYGVKD. The CDR3 length is 14 residues. CDR3 sequence reads: CAISESQGPTEAFF. CDR3 sequence (DNA): TGTGCCATCAGTGAGTCTCAGGGCCCCACTGAAGCTTTCTTT.

This chain uses TRBV10-3 with TRBJ1-3, with D hard to call. Trimming left V 8 bases short and J 0 bases short, with 5 bases between. The germline V gene encodes CDR1 ENHRY and CDR2 SYGVKD. The length of the CDR3 is 12 residues. In DNA form, the CDR3 reads TGTGCCATCGGAGGCTCTGGAAACACCATATATTTT. Translating it yields CAIGGSGNTIYF.

This clone has only one observation. The rearrangement joins TRBV11-1 to TRBJ2-3, with TRBD2 matching over 10 bases. J gave up 4 bases and V 2 bases, and 9 bases lay outside the gene matches. CDR1 is SGHAT, CDR2 FQDESV, per germline (reference sequence). The length of the CDR3 is 17 residues. The CDR3, as DNA: TGTGCCAGCAGCTTAAGTGAGGCTAGCGGGAGCCCAGATACGCAGTATTTT. This encodes CASSLSEASGSPDTQYF. Full variable domain (remainder filled in from reference TRBV11-1 and TRBJ2-3): EAEVAQSPRYKITEKSQAVAFWCDPISGHATLYWYRQILGQGPELLVQFQDESVVDDSQLPKDRFSAERLKGVDSTLKIQPAELGDSAMYLCASSLSEASGSPDTQYFGPGTRLTVL.

The DNA for the CDR3 is TGTGCCAGCAAGGACAGGACTGGGGATACGCAGTATTTT. Its translation: CASKDRTGDTQYF. The chain carries TRBV5-5 and TRBJ2-3, with 7 positions matching TRBD1. V lost 6 bases and J lost 6; bases outside the gene matches: 7. CDR1 is SGHKS, CDR2 YYEKEE, per germline (reference sequence). This CDR3 spans 13 amino acids. Complete variable domain (other parts from reference TRBV5-5 and TRBJ2-3): DAGVTQSPTHLIKTRGQQVTLRCSPISGHKSVSWYQQVLGQGPQFIFQYYEKEERGRGNFPDRFSARQFPNYSSELNVNALLLGDSALYLCASKDRTGDTQYFGPGTRLTVL.

A single count supports this clone. This chain links TRBV27 with TRBJ1-2, with 7 bases matching TRBD1. Germline V gives CDR1 MNHEY, CDR2 SMNVEV (reference sequence). This CDR3 has 17 residues. V lost 3 bases, J lost 4 bases, and 14 bases stayed unmatched. CDR3 region: CASSFRRGAINSYGYTF. CDR3 DNA sequence: TGTGCCAGCAGTTTCCGCAGGGGGGCAATTAACTCCTATGGCTACACCTTC.

The chain is built from TRBV5-4 and TRBJ1-2, with a possible D match to TRBD1 (6 bases). Per germline, CDR1 SGHNT and CDR2 YYREEE (reference sequence). The V end lost 3 bases, the J end lost 3 bases, and 9 bases lay between the germline ends. CDR3 size: 13 residues. The CDR3: CASSSAGDYGYTF. Here the CDR3 DNA reads TGTGCCAGCAGCTCCGCAGGGGACTATGGCTACACCTTC.

The chain recombines TRBV11-2 with TRBJ2-5; D is uncertain. Germline V gene sequence: CDR1 SGHAT, CDR2 FQNNGV. V gave up 1 base and J gave up 0 bases, with 3 bases separating them. This CDR3 is built from 13 residues. The CDR3 nucleotides read TGTGCCAGCAGCTTAGTAGACCAAGAGACCCAGTACTTC. Its translation is CASSLVDQETQYF.